The 6 T cell receptor beta chains in this list originate from one sample, sequenced in a study of T cell responses to AZD1222 COVID-19 vaccine. Clones were sequenced by immunoSEQ multiplex PCR, and TCRdb holds only the in-frame ones, with some missing. The table lists around 110,000 clones, less than 95% of them singletons. Sample: peripheral blood, taken 28 days after the second AZD1222 dose. The receptor set was obtained from an adult who received the AZD1222 COVID-19 vaccine.

The chain uses TRBV5-1 and TRBJ1-5; D is ambiguous. This CDR3 region has 13 residues. V gave up 0 bases and J gave up 7 bases, with 8 bases separating them. In germline, CDR1 is SGHRS, CDR2 YFSETQ. CDR3 region: CASSLGPTQPQHF. The DNA of the CDR3 is TGCGCCAGCAGCTTGGGCCCTACCCAGCCCCAGCATTTT.

The chain combines TRBV18 with TRBJ1-3; D is unresolved. The CDR3 spans 16 residues. Germline V lookup: CDR1 KGHSH, CDR2 LQKENI. Between the trimmed V and J ends, which lost 3 bases and 0 bases, there was a span of 12 bases. CDR3: CASSPSHGHSGNTIYF. CDR3 sequence (DNA): TGTGCCAGCTCACCTTCGCACGGCCACTCTGGAAACACCATATATTTT. The variable domain in full, with the rest retrieved from reference TRBV18 and TRBJ1-3, is NAGVMQNPRHLVRRRGQEARLRCSPMKGHSHVYWYRQLPEEGLKFMVYLQKENIIDESGMPKERFSAEFPKEGPSILRIQQVVRGDSAAYFCASSPSHGHSGNTIYFGEGSWLTVV.

V is TRBV10-3 and J is TRBJ2-1, with 8 bases identical to TRBD2. The J segment lost 1 base and the V segment lost 6 bases, leaving 11 bases of the junction unmatched. The CDR3 is made up of 17 amino acids. CDR1 and CDR2 (germline): ENHRY, SYGVKD. The CDR3 bases are TGTGCCATCAGGGACGAGGGCGGGGGGCAATCCTACAATGAGCAGTTCTTC. This codes for CAIRDEGGGQSYNEQFF.

The chain employs TRBV6-7 and TRBJ1-1, with 8 bases lining up with TRBD1. TRBV6-7 counts as an open reading frame of uncertain function. V shed 7 bases and J 4 bases; nucleotides not matched to a gene: 14. The CDR3 has 16 amino acids. CDR3 in DNA: TGTGCCAGCATCCCCGGGACAGGTGGTTCTGGCACTGAAGCTTTCTTT. Translation gives CASIPGTGGSGTEAFF.

This chain joins TRBV30 and TRBJ2-2, with 7 bases lining up with TRBD2. The CDR3 covers 16 residues. V trimming: 8 bases; J trimming: 2 bases; junction bases outside the gene matches: 14. Germline-derived CDR1 and CDR2 are GTSNPN and SVGIG (reference sequence). The CDR3 reads CARIGDAGDNTGELFF. The CDR3 nucleotides read TGTGCCCGGATCGGGGACGCGGGGGATAACACCGGGGAGCTGTTTTTT. The full variable domain, completed using reference TRBV30 and TRBJ2-2, is SQTIHQWPATLVQPVGSPLSLECTVEGTSNPNLYWYRQAAGRGLQLLFYSVGIGQISSEVPQNLSASRPQDRQFILSSKKLLLSDSGFYLCARIGDAGDNTGELFFGEGSRLTVL.

The V and J genes are TRBV5-4 and TRBJ2-5; D is perhaps TRBD1 (5 bases). Between the trimmed V and J ends, which lost 0 bases and 3 bases, there was a span of 6 bases. The CDR3 has 13 amino acids. In germline, CDR1 is SGHNT, CDR2 YYREEE (reference sequence). CDR3 nucleotides: TGTGCCAGCAGCTTGGGACAGAAAGAGACCCAGTACTTC. It codes for CASSLGQKETQYF.